This TCR beta chain was recovered during a study of tumor and adjacent non-tumor tissue in lung cancer. TCRbeta libraries were built with three rounds of nested PCR, modified from ARM-PCR. TCRdb called the multiplex PCR reads again in MiXCR, with one record for every CDR3 protein. The sample lists about 86,000 distinct CDR3 sequences, roughly 77% occurring once. This sample's RNA came from whole unsorted tissue. More than 3 cm separated this lung sample from the edge of the tumor. Specimen: distant non-tumor lung tissue. The sequence was obtained from a woman between 45 and 60 years old with non-small cell lung cancer.

The CDR3 DNA reads as TGTGCCAGGAGCGAGGGAGACGGGAGGTACGAGCAGTACTTC. The encoded protein is CARSEGDGRYEQYF. The rearrangement uses TRBV28 and TRBJ2-7; 7 bases are shared with TRBD2. From germline, CDR1 is MDHEN and CDR2 SYDVKM. The CDR3 has 14 residues. The ends lost 9 bases at V and 4 bases at J; junction bases unmatched: 12.